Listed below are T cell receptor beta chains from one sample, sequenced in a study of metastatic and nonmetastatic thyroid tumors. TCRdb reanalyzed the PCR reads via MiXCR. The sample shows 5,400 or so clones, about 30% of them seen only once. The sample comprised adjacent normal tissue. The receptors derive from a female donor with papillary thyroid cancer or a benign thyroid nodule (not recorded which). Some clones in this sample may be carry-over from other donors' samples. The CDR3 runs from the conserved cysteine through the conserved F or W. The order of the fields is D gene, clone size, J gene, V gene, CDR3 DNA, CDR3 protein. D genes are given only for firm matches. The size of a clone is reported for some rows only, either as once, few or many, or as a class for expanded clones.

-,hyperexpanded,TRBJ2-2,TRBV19,-,CASTSDRRETGELFF
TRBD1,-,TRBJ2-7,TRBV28,TGTGCCAGCAGTCCTCGGACAGGGAACTTCCACCTCTCCTACGAGCAGTACTTC,CASSPRTGNFHLSYEQYF
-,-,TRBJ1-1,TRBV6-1,TGTGCCAGCAGTGAATATGACAGACCGAACACTGAAGCTTTCTTT,CASSEYDRPNTEAFF
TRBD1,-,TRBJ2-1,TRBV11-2,TGTGCCAGCAGCCGGGACAGGGGTAGGAATGAGCAGTTCTTC,CASSRDRGRNEQFF
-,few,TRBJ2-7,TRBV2,TGTGCCAGCAGTGAAGTTCCGATGCGGGACATCTCCTACGAGCAGTACTTC,CASSEVPMRDISYEQYF
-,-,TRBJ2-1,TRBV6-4,TGTGCCAGCAGTGAGGGGTACCCCAATGAGCAGTTCTTC,CASSEGYPNEQFF
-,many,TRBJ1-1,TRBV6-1,TGTGCCAGCAGCTATGGGGGGAACACTGAAGCTTTCTTT,CASSYGGNTEAFF
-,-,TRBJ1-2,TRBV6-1,TGTGCCAGCAGTGATTGGTTCTATGGCTACACCTTC,CASSDWFYGYTF
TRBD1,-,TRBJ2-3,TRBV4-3,TGCGCCAGCAGCCAAGGAGACAGGGGAGATACGCAGTATTTT,CASSQGDRGDTQYF
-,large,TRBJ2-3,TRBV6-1,TGTGCCAGCAGAGGACTCGCACGCACAGATACGCAGTATTTT,CASRGLARTDTQYF
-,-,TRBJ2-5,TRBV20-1,TGCAGTGCTAGGACCCTCCTAGCAAATACGCAGTACTTC,CSARTLLANTQYF
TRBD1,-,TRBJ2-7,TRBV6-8,TGTGCCAGCGGCTCCCCACAGGGGATCTACGAGCAGTACTTC,CASGSPQGIYEQYF
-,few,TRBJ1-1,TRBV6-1,TGTGCCAGCAGTGGTAGGAGGATGAACACTGAAGCTTTCTTT,CASSGRRMNTEAFF
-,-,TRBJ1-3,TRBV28,TGTGCCAGCAGTTTTTTCTCTGGAAACACCATATATTTT,CASSFFSGNTIYF
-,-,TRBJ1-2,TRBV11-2,TGTGCCAGCAGCCTCCACTCTCGGGGGCCCGACTATGGCTACACCTTC,CASSLHSRGPDYGYTF
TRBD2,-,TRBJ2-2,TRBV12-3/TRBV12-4,TGTGCCAGCCCCACGGGAGGCCTAGCGAACACCGGGGAGCTGTTTTTT,CASPTGGLANTGELFF
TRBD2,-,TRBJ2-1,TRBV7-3,TGTGCCAGCAGCTTAAAGGGCCCGGGGACTAGCGGTGAGCAGTTCTTC,CASSLKGPGTSGEQFF
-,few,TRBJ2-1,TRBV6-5,TGTGCCAGCAGTTACCCCCTAGGGCAGGGTTGGAGTGAGCAGTTCTTC,CASSYPLGQGWSEQFF
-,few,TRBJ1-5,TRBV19,TGTGCCAGTAGTCTAGATCACAACAATCAGCCCCAGCATTTT,CASSLDHNNQPQHF
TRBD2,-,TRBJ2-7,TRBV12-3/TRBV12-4,TGTGCCAGCAGCGGGAGGACGGGGATCTACGAGCAGTACTTC,CASSGRTGIYEQYF
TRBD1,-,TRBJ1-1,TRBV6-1,TGTGCCAGCAGTGAAAGGGGCAGGGGGGACGTGAACACTGAAGCTTTCTTT,CASSERGRGDVNTEAFF
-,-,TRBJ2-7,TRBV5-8,TGTGCCAGCAGCTTGGAATCTTGGGAACCATACGAGCAGTACTTC,CASSLESWEPYEQYF
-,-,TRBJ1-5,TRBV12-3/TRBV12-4,TGTGCCAGCAGTAAAACCGAGGGGGTTCAGCCCCAGCATTTT,CASSKTEGVQPQHF
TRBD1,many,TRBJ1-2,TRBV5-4,TGTGCCAGCAGCCAGGGACAGAATAACTATGGCTACACCTTC,CASSQGQNNYGYTF
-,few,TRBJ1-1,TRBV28,TGTGCCAGCACGGCAGGGAGGATTTCCACTGAAGCTTTCTTT,CASTAGRISTEAFF
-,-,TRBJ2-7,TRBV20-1,TGCGCGGGGTTGTTCTACGAGCAGTGCTTC,CAGLFYEQCF
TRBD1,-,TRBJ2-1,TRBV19,TGTGCCAGTAGTCTTCTGGGACAGGGGGCCCATGAGCAGTTCTTC,CASSLLGQGAHEQFF
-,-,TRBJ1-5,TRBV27,TGTGCCAGCAGTCCCTTCGGCCGGGGGCCTCAGCCCCAGCATTTT,CASSPFGRGPQPQHF
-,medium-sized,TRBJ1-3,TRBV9,TGTGCCAGCAGCGTAGATGGAAGCTCTGGAAACACCATATATTTT,CASSVDGSSGNTIYF
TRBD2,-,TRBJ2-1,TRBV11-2,TGTGCCAGCAGCCTAGGATGGGGGGGACCCTCGGGAAGTGAGCAGTTCTTC,CASSLGWGGPSGSEQFF
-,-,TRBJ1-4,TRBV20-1,TGCAGTGCTAGGCTCGGGGAAAAACTGTTTTTT,CSARLGEKLFF
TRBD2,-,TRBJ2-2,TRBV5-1,TGCGCCAGCAGCCGGGGAATAGCGGGGGACACCGGGGAGCTGTTTTTT,CASSRGIAGDTGELFF
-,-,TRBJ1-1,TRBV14,TGTGCCAGCAGCCCTCTGGGGGCGTGGGGCACTGAAGCTTTCTTT,CASSPLGAWGTEAFF
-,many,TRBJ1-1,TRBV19,TGTGCCAGTAGTATAAAGATCGCCCACACTGAAGCTTTCTTT,CASSIKIAHTEAFF
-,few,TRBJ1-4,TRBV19,TGTGCCAGTATGGACAACCAACGCCATGAAAAACTGTTTTTT,CASMDNQRHEKLFF
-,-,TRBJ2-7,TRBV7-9,TGTGCCGGCAGTGGGGAAACCCCCTTCTCTTACGAGCAGTATTTC,CAGSGETPFSYEQYF
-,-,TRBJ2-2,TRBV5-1,TGCGCCAGCAGCCTACAGAACACCGGGGAGCTGTTTTTT,CASSLQNTGELFF
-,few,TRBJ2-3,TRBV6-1,TGTGCCAGCAGTCCCAATCCAGATACGCAGTATTTT,CASSPNPDTQYF
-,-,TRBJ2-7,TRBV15,TGTGCCACCAGCAGAACTACGACAGGATACGAGCAGTACTTC,CATSRTTTGYEQYF
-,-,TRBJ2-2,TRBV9,TGTGCCAGCAGCGTGACGACGCGGCCAGACACCGGGGAGCTGTTTTTT,CASSVTTRPDTGELFF
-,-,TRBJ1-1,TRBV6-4,TGTGCCAGCAGTGACTCTAGTATGACTGAAGCTTTCTTT,CASSDSSMTEAFF
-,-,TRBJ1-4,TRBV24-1,TGTGCCACCAGTGATGTGGACAGAATTCATGAAAAACTGTTTTTT,CATSDVDRIHEKLFF
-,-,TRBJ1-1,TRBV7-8,TGTGCCAGCAGCTTACTCCTCCTGAACACTGAAGCTTTCTTT,CASSLLLLNTEAFF
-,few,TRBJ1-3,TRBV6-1,TGTGCCAGCATACCGAGCTCTGGAAACACCATATATTTT,CASIPSSGNTIYF
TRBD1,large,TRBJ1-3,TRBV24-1,TGTGCCACCAGTGATGGGGACAGGGAAGTAGACACCATATATTTT,CATSDGDREVDTIYF
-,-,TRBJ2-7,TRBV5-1,TGCGCCAGCAGCTTGGATGGCCTCGAGCAGTACTTC,CASSLDGLEQYF
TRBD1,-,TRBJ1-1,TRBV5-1,TGCGCCAGCAGCTTGTATGGGGTAAACAGGGGGCGTCTGGACACTGAAGCTTTCTTT,CASSLYGVNRGRLDTEAFF
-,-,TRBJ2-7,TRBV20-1,TGCAGCCCCCAGGGGGGGGAGCAGTACTTC,CSPQGGEQYF
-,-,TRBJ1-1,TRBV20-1,TGCACCGCTCCACCGGGTGGGCATGAAGCTTTCTTT,CTAPPGGHEAFF
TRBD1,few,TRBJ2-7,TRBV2,TGTGCCAGCATTGGGCTGGGACAGGACGTTTACGAGCAGTACTTC,CASIGLGQDVYEQYF
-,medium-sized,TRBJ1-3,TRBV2,TGTGCCAGCAGTGAAGACATCTCTGGAAACACCATATATTTT,CASSEDISGNTIYF